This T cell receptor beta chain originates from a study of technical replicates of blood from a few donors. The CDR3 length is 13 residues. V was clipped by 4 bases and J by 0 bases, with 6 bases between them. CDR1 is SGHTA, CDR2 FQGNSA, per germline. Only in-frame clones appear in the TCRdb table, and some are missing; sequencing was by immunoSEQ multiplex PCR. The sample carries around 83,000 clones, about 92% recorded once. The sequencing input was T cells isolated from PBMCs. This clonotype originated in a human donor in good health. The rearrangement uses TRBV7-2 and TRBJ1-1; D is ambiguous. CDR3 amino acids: CASSSKVNTEAFF. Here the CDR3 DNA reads TGTGCCAGCAGCTCTAAAGTGAACACTGAAGCTTTCTTT.